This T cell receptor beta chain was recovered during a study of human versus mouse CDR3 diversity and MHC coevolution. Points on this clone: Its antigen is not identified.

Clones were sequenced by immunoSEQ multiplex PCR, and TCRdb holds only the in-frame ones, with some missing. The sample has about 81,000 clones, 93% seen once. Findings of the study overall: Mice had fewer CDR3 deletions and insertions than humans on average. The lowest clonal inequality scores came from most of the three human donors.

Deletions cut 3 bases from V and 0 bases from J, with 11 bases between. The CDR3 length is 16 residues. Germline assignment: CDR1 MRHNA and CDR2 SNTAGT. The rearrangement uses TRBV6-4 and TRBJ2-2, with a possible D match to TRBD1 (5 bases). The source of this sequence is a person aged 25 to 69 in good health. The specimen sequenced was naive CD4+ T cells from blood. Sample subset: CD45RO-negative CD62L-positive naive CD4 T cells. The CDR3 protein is CASSEFSGSNTGELFF. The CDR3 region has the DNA TGTGCCAGCAGTGAATTTTCAGGGTCGAACACCGGGGAGCTGTTTTTT.